Included here is one T cell receptor (beta chain) sequence, with context. In its sample, this clone was seen a few times. Its cognate antigen has yet to be identified. No quality values exist for individual bases; no much larger clone is one base distant. The record originates from a study of chemoradiotherapy in HPV16-positive cancers (dated 2022 in TCRdb). A note on the overall study: Functional T-cell assays on cells from a couple of HPV16-positive patients defined candidate HPV-specific T-cell clones and common TCR motifs. Whether T-cell immunity against the HPV oncoproteins E6 and E7 changes during chemoradiotherapy and whether survival is affected by this immunity were examined in the study. The candidate HPV-specific TCRs and motifs were then tracked in TCR repertoires from over 80 patients with HPV-related cancers.

From a lookup of the germline V gene (reference sequence), CDR1 and CDR2 are GTSNPN and SVGIG. Measured from the cysteine to the phenylalanine, the CDR3 is 11 residues long. Of the read, only the CDR3 DNA is kept; its 33 bases are in frame from base 1. A distance of 6 bases separates the germline ends of V and J, which lose 0 bases and 9 bases respectively. The library was built by means of the immunoSEQ multiplex PCR assay. TCRdb's version of the immuneACCESS table is confined to in-frame rearrangements and falls short of the full clone set. An unresolved V gene accounts for under half of the shortfall where checked; the remainder is of unknown origin. Within this sample are about 32,000 clones, with 80% of them counted one time only. 3.8% of the sample is taken by the ten largest. What the research found in general, with its limitations: Expansion of candidate HPV-specific clones and E7-related TCR motifs was observed in the tumor microenvironment during treatment, whereas no such expansion was observed for non-HPV-specific T cells. Only two HPV16-positive patients were used to derive the functional definition of HPV-specific T cells, and the survival association was reported for HPV16-positive patients. Improved recurrence-free survival in HPV16-positive patients was associated with expansion of HPV-responsive T cells during chemoradiotherapy.

Because repertoires were sampled repeatedly during chemoradiotherapy, clonal expansion in the tumor microenvironment could be followed. The sample here was blood, taken from a patient who underwent chemoradiotherapy. The sequence was collected from a human donor with HPV-associated anogenital cancer. Recombination connected TRBV30 to TRBJ1-5; TRBD1 is a possible D gene, resting on 5 matching bases. The CDR3 reads as follows: CAWSVRGPQHF. The DNA sequence is given as TGTGCCTGGAGTGTAAGGGGGCCCCAGCATTTT.